The 6 T cell receptor beta chains given below trace back to one sample, sequenced in a study of early T cells in non-severe SARS-CoV-2 infection. TCRdb fed the 5' RACE reads into MiXCR, producing one record per CDR3 protein. The sample contains about 62,000 distinct CDR3 sequences, around 9.9% of which appear only once. Sequenced input: whole blood. These receptors were obtained from an adult who was a healthcare worker with PCR-confirmed SARS-CoV-2 infection or an uninfected control (not recorded which).

This clonotype was detected a few times. The gene calls are TRBV6-2 or TRBV6-3 and TRBJ1-2; TRBD1 might be the D (6 bases). V was trimmed by 5 bases and J by 3 bases, leaving 16 bases between them. Germline V gene sequence: CDR1 MNHEY, CDR2 SVGEGT. CDR3 size: 15 residues. The CDR3 sequence is CASSGAQGFDYGYTF. In nucleotides, the CDR3 is TGTGCCAGCAGTGGAGCCCAGGGGTTCGACTATGGCTACACCTTC.

The rearrangement uses TRBV3-1 and TRBJ1-1; 7 nucleotides match TRBD1. V was pared by 1 base and J by 1 base, with 3 bases of the junction left unmatched. This CDR3 contains 15 residues. Germline lookup yields CDR1 LGHDT and CDR2 YNNKEL (reference sequence). The CDR3: CASSQGAGGNTEAFF. As DNA, the CDR3 is TGTGCCAGCAGCCAAGGCGCAGGGGGGAACACTGAAGCTTTCTTT.

The chain carries TRBV12-3 or TRBV12-4 and TRBJ1-3; a weak D match, TRBD1 (6 bases). This CDR3 contains 12 residues. Trimming took off 8 bases at V and 10 bases at J, with 15 bases between the two ends. The CDR3 reads CASGATGKTIYF. The CDR3 DNA reads as TGTGCCAGCGGCGCAACAGGGAAAACCATATATTTT.

At least ten counts were recorded for this clonotype. This sequence joins TRBV10-2 and TRBJ1-1, with 7 bases lining up with TRBD1. The CDR3 has 13 residues. Germline values: CDR1 WSHSY, CDR2 SAAADI. Trimming removed 4 bases from V and 4 bases from J; junction bases left unmatched: 3. This CDR3 is CASSGQGGTEAFF. The CDR3 DNA reads as TGCGCCAGCAGTGGACAGGGCGGCACTGAAGCTTTCTTT.

Ten or more counts support this clonotype. This chain uses TRBV3-1 with TRBJ1-4; 12 positions agree with TRBD1. CDR3 length: 16 amino acids. Germline lookup yields CDR1 LGHDT and CDR2 YNNKEL (reference sequence). V trimming: 3 bases; J trimming: 7 bases; junction bases outside the gene matches: 6. The CDR3 loop is CASSQHRDRGREKLFF. As DNA, the CDR3 is TGTGCCAGCAGCCAGCACCGGGACAGGGGGCGTGAAAAACTGTTTTTT.

The chain uses TRBV15 and TRBJ2-5; D is unresolved. Trimming stripped 1 base from V and 4 bases from J, with 7 bases between. This CDR3 spans 13 amino acids. Germline loops: CDR1 LNHNV, CDR2 YYDKDF (reference sequence). As DNA, the CDR3 is TGTGCCACCAGCAGAGCACACGGAGAGACCCAGTACTTC. Translating gives CATSRAHGETQYF. The full variable domain, in which reference TRBV15 and TRBJ2-5 provide the parts outside the CDR3, is DAMVIQNPRYQVTQFGKPVTLSCSQTLNHNVMYWYQQKSSQAPKLLFHYYDKDFNNEADTPDNFQSRRPNTSFCFLDIRSPGLGDTAMYLCATSRAHGETQYFGPGTRLLVL.